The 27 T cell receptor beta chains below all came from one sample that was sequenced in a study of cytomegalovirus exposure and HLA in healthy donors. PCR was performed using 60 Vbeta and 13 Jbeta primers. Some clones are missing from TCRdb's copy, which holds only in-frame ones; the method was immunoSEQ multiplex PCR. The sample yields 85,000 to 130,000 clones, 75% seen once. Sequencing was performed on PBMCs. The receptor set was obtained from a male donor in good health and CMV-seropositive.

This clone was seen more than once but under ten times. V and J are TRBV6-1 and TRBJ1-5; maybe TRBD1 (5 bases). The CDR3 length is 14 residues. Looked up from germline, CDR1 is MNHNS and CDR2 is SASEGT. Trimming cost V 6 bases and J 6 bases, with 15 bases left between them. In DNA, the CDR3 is TGTGCCAGCAGCAAGGGCGGGGGAAGTCAGCCCCAGCATTTT. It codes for CASSKGGGSQPQHF.

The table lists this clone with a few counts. DNA for the CDR3: TGTGCCAGCAGTTTCCCTAACAGGGTAAGGAGTATTCAGCCCCAGCATTTT. It encodes CASSFPNRVRSIQPQHF. The genes are TRBV28 and TRBJ1-5; possibly TRBD1 for D (6 bases). The CDR3 spans 17 residues. Looked up from germline, CDR1 is MDHEN and CDR2 is SYDVKM. The ends were cut back, 3 bases at V and 6 bases at J, with 21 bases in the middle.

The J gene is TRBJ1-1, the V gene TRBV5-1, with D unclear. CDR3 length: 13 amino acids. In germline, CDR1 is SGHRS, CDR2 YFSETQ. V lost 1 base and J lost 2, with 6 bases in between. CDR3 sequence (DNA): TGCGCCAGCAGCTTGCTAGGTAACACTGAAGCTTTCTTT. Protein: CASSLLGNTEAFF.

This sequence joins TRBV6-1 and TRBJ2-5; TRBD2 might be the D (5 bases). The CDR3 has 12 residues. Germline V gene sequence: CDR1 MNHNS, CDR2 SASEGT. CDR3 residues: CAIGYPGETQYF. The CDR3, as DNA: TGTGCGATAGGATACCCGGGGGAGACCCAGTACTTC.

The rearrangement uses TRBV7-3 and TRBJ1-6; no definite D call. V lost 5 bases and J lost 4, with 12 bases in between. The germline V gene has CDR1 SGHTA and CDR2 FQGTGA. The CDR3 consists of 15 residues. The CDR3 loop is CASSATAGYNSPLHF. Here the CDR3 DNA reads TGTGCCAGCAGCGCCACGGCAGGATATAATTCACCCCTCCACTTT.

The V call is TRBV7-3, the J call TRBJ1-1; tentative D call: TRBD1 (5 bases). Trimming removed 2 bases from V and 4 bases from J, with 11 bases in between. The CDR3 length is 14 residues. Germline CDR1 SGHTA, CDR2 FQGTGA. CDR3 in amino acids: CASSLAVGGTEAFF. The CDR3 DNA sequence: TGTGCCAGCAGCTTAGCCGTGGGGGGCACTGAAGCTTTCTTT. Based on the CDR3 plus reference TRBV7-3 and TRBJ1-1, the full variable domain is GAGVSQTPSNKVTEKGKYVELRCDPISGHTALYWYRQSLGQGPEFLIYFQGTGAADDSGLPNDRFFAVRPEGSVSTLKIQRTERGDSAVYLCASSLAVGGTEAFFGQGTRLTVV.

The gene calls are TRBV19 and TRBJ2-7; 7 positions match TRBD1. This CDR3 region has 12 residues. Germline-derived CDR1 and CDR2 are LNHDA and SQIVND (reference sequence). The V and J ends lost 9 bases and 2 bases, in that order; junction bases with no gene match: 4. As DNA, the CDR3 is TGTGCCAGCGGGGACAGCCCCTACGAGCAGTACTTC. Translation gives CASGDSPYEQYF.

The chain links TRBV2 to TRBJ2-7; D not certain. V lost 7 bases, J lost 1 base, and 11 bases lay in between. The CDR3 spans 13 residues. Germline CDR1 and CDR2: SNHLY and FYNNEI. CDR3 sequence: CASNGVGSYEQYF. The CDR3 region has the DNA TGTGCCAGCAATGGAGTTGGGTCCTACGAGCAGTACTTC.

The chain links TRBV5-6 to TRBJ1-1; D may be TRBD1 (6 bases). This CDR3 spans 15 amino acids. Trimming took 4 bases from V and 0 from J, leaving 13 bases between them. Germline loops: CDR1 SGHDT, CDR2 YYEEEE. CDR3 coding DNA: TGTGCCAGCAGCCTCAGAAGGGGGTTGAACACTGAAGCTTTCTTT. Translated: CASSLRRGLNTEAFF.

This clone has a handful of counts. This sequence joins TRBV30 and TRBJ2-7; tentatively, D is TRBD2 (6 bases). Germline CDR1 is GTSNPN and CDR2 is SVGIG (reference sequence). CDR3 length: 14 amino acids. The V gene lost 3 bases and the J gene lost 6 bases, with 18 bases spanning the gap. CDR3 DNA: TGTGCCTGGAGGCGGGACCCTAATTCTAGCGAGCAGTACTTC. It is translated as CAWRRDPNSSEQYF.

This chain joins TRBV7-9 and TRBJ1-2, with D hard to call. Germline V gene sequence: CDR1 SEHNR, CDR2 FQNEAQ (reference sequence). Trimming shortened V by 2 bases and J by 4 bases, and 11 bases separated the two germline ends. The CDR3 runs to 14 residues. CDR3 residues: CASSLQAAPYGYTF. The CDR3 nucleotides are TGTGCCAGCAGCTTACAAGCTGCCCCCTATGGCTACACCTTC. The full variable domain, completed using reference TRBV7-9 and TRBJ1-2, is DTGVSQNPRHKITKRGQNVTFRCDPISEHNRLYWYRQTLGQGPEFLTYFQNEAQLEKSRLLSDRFSAERPKGSFSTLEIQRTEQGDSAMYLCASSLQAAPYGYTFGSGTRLTVV.

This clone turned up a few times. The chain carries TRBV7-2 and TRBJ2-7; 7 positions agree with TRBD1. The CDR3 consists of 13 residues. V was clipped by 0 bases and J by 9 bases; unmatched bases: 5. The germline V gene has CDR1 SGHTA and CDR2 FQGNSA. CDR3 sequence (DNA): TGTGCCAGCAGCTTAGCCGGGACAGAGGTGCAGTACTTC. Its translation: CASSLAGTEVQYF.

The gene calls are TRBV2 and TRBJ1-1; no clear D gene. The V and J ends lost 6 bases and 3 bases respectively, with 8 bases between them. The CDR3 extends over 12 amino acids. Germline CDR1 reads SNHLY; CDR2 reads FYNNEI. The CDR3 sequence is CASSTVDTEAFF. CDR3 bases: TGTGCCAGCAGCACGGTAGACACTGAAGCTTTCTTT. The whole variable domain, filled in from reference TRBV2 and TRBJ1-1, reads EPEVTQTPSHQVTQMGQEVILRCVPISNHLYFYWYRQILGQKVEFLVSFYNNEISEKSEIFDDQFSVERPDGSNFTLKIRSTKLEDSAMYFCASSTVDTEAFFGQGTRLTVV.

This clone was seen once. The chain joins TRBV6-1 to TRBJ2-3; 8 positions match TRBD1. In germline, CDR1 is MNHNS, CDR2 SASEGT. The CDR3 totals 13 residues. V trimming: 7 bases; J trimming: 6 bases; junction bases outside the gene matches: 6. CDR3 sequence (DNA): TGTGCCAGCAAACAGGGGGTTTTCGATACGCAGTATTTT. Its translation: CASKQGVFDTQYF.

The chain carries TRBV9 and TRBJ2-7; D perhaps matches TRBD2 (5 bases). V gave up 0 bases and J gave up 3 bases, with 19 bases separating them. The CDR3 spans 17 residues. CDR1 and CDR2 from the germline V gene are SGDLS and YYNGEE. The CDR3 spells CASSVGASRRYLYEQYF. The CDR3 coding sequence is TGTGCCAGCAGCGTAGGGGCTAGCAGGAGGTACCTCTACGAGCAGTACTTC. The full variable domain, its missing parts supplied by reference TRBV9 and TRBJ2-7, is DSGVTQTPKHLITATGQRVTLRCSPRSGDLSVYWYQQSLDQGLQFLIQYYNGEERAKGNILERFSAQQFPDLHSELNLSSLELGDSALYFCASSVGASRRYLYEQYFGPGTRLTVT.

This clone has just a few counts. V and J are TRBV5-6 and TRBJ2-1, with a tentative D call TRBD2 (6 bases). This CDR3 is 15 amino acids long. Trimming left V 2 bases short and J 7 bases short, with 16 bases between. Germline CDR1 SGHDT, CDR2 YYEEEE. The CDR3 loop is CASSLGLPTRNEQFF. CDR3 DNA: TGTGCCAGCAGCTTAGGACTACCCACCAGAAATGAGCAGTTCTTC.

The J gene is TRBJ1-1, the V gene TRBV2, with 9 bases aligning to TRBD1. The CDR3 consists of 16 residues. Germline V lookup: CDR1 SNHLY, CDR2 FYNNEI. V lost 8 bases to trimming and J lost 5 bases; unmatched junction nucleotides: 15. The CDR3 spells CASGSETGTGSTEAFF. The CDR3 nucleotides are TGTGCCAGCGGATCCGAGACCGGGACAGGGTCAACTGAAGCTTTCTTT.

For the CDR3, the DNA is TGTGCCTGGATGAGCGGGCCATCTAGCAATGAGCAGTTCTTC. This gives the protein CAWMSGPSSNEQFF. The rearrangement links TRBV30 to TRBJ2-1, with a tentative D call TRBD2 (6 bases). This CDR3 comprises 14 residues. Germline CDR1 GTSNPN, CDR2 SVGIG (reference sequence). V lost 4 bases and J 6 bases, leaving 16 bases between the germline ends. Based on the CDR3 plus reference TRBV30 and TRBJ2-1, the full variable domain is SQTIHQWPATLVQPVGSPLSLECTVEGTSNPNLYWYRQAAGRGLQLLFYSVGIGQISSEVPQNLSASRPQDRQFILSSKKLLLSDSGFYLCAWMSGPSSNEQFFGPGTRLTVL.

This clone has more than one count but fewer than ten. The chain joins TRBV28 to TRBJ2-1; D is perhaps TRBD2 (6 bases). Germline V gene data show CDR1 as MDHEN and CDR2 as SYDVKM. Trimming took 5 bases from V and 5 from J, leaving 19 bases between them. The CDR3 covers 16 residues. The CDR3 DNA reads TGTGCCAGCAGTCCGGGCCTCCCCGGGGGTGACAATGAGCAGTTCTTC. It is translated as CASSPGLPGGDNEQFF.

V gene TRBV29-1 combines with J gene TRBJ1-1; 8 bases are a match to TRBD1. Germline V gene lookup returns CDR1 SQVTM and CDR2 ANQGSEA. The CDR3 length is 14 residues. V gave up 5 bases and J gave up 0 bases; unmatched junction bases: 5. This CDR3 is CSVRGQGMNTEAFF. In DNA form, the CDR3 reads TGCAGCGTTCGTGGACAGGGAATGAACACTGAAGCTTTCTTT. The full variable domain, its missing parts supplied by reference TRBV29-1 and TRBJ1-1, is SAVISQKPSRDICQRGTSLTIQCQVDSQVTMMFWYRQQPGQSLTLIATANQGSEATYESGFVIDKFPISRPNLTFSTLTVSNMSPEDSSIYLCSVRGQGMNTEAFFGQGTRLTVV.

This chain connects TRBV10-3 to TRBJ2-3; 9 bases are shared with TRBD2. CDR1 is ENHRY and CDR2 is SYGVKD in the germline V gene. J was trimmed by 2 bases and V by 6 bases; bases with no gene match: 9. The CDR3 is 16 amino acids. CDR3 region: CAISDLAGGTTDTQYF. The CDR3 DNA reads TGTGCCATCAGCGATTTGGCGGGAGGGACCACAGATACGCAGTATTTT.

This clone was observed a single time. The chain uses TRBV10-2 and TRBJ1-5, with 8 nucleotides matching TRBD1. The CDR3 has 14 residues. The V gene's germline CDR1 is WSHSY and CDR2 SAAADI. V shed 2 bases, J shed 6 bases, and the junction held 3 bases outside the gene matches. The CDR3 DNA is TGCGCCAGCAGTGAGAGGACAGGGACTCAGCCCCAGCATTTT. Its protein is CASSERTGTQPQHF.

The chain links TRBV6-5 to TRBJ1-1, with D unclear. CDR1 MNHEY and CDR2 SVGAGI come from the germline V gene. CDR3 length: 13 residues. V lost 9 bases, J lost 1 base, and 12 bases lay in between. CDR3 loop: CASTNLANTEAFF. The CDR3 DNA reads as TGTGCCAGTACCAATTTGGCGAACACTGAAGCTTTCTTT.

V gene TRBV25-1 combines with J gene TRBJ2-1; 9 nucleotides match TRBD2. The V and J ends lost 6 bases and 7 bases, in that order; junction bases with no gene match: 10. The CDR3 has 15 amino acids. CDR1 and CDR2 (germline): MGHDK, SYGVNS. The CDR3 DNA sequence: TGTGCCAGCAGCCTCCAGCGGGAGGTAAAGAATGAGCAGTTCTTC. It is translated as CASSLQREVKNEQFF.

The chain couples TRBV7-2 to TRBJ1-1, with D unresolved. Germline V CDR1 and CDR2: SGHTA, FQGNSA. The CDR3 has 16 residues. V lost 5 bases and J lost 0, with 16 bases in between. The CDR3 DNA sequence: TGTGCCAGCAGCCAATTCAGTGTCCTCTTGAACACTGAAGCTTTCTTT. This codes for CASSQFSVLLNTEAFF.

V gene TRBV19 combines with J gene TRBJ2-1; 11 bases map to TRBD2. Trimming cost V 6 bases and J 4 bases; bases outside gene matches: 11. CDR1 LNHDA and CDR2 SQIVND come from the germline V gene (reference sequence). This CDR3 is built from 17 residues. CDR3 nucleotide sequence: TGTGCCAGTAGCATCAAAACCGGGACTAGCGGTTACAATGAGCAGTTCTTC. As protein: CASSIKTGTSGYNEQFF.

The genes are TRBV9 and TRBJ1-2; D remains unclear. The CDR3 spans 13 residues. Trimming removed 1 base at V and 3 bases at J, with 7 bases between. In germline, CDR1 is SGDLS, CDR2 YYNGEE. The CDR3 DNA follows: TGTGCCAGCAGCGTAACCGAGGACTATGGCTACACCTTC. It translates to CASSVTEDYGYTF.